These 4 T cell receptor beta chains share one sample of origin, sequenced in a study of T cells expressing NK-cell markers (dated by TCRdb to 2020 to 2021). Preparation of the library involved 5' RACE. The instrument given in TCRdb is Illumina HiSeq 2000. After reprocessing by TCRdb, each CDR3 protein sequence is one entry, and no DNA is given. This sample's table contains approximately 150,000 distinct CDR3 sequences. Of the sample, around 10% falls within the top ten clones. Sequenced: blood T cells: a sorted CD56 or NKG2C T cell subset, CD4+ or CD8+ T cells, or bulk PBMC T cells (not recorded which). These receptors originate from a man aged 18 to 35 in good health. Donor details come from another sample of the same person, matched by shared clones.

The chain couples TRBV27 to TRBJ1-2. Germline V gene lookup returns CDR1 MNHEY and CDR2 SMNVEV (reference sequence). The CDR3 covers 13 residues. The CDR3 loop is CAPGPLGNNGYTF.

The chain combines TRBV19 with TRBJ2-1; TCRdb's D gene call, TRBD1, goes unchecked for lack of DNA. Germline loops: CDR1 LNHDA, CDR2 SQIVND (reference sequence). CDR3 length equals 17 residues. The CDR3 sequence: CASSISPRDRGWNEQFF.

This chain joins TRBV19 and TRBJ1-2; as DNA is missing, the TRBD1 call by TCRdb cannot be tested. Germline V gene data show CDR1 as LNHDA and CDR2 as SQIVND (reference sequence). The CDR3 consists of 13 residues. The CDR3 spells CASTRRGDYGYTF.

The chain carries TRBV24-1 and TRBJ2-1; TCRdb's D call of TRBD1 is untestable without DNA. The CDR3 extends over 15 amino acids. In germline, CDR1 is KGHDR, CDR2 SFDVKD. The CDR3 spells CATSSVQGSYNEQFF.